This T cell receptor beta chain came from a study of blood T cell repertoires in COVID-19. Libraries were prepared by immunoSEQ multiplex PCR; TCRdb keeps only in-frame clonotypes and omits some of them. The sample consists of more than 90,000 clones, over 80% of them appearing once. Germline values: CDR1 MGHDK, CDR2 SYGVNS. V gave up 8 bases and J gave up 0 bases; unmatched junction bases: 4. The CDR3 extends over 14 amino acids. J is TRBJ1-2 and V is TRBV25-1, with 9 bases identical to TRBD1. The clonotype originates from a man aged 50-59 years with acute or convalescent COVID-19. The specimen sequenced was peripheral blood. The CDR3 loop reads CASSRQGANYGYTF. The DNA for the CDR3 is TGTGCCAGCTCAAGACAGGGGGCTAACTATGGCTACACCTTC.